This T cell receptor beta chain was obtained from a study of CD8 T cells in Susac syndrome. V lost 6 bases, J lost 3 bases, and 9 bases lay in between. CDR3 length: 12 amino acids. Germline V gene data show CDR1 as MDHEN and CDR2 as SYDVKM. Sequencing of TCR beta was performed on blood CD8+ and CD4+ T cells. TEMRA cells were FACS-enriched, while CD8+ and CD4+ T cells were negatively isolated. RNA totalling about 0.45 to 1 ug underwent reverse transcription with random hexamers. The CDR3 of TCR beta was amplified by immunoSEQ multiplex PCR across 54 Vbeta and 13 Jbeta. MiXCR, run by TCRdb on the immunoSEQ multiplex PCR reads, gives a single entry per CDR3 protein. The table has over 150,000 distinct CDR3 sequences, nearly 95% seen once; the top ten hold roughly 0.094%.

Sequencing used CD4+ T cells from PBMCs. The chain joins TRBV28 to TRBJ2-7, with no clear D. This clonotype originated in a human donor with multiple sclerosis. The CDR3 sequence is CASRVIGYEQYF. CDR3 DNA sequence: TGTGCCAGCAGGGTTATTGGCTACGAGCAGTACTTC. Variable domain in full (rest from reference TRBV28 and TRBJ2-7): DVKVTQSSRYLVKRTGEKVFLECVQDMDHENMFWYRQDPGLGLRLIYFSYDVKMKEKGDIPEGYSVSREKKERFSLILESASTNQTSMYLCASRVIGYEQYFGPGTRLTVT.